Sequencing of this T cell receptor beta chain was carried out in a study of glioma-infiltrating T cells. Study-level points and caveats: Non-neoplastic patients had below-expected tissue-blood divergence, while all gliomas exceeded expectation. Very few CDR3 sequences were shared between tissue and blood.

The CDR3 loop spans 13 amino acids. Trimming left V 1 base short and J 3 bases short, with 6 bases between. This clonotype was detected many times. Its antigen remains unknown. The iRepertoire nested amplicon-rescue multiplex PCR amplified TCR alpha and beta CDR3s from RNA. For one-step reverse transcription and amplification, about 85-400 ng of tissue mRNA or PBMC total RNA was used. TCRdb reprocessed the multiplex PCR reads via MiXCR and lists one record per CDR3 protein. The table includes approximately 100,000 distinct CDR3 sequences, approximately 28% detected once. Sequenced sample: glioma tissue, nonneoplastic brain tissue, or PBMCs (not recorded which). The rearrangement joins TRBV12-3 or TRBV12-4 to TRBJ1-1; D ambiguous. The clonotype was recovered from a human donor with low-grade glioma or glioblastoma, undergoing nonglioma brain surgery, or in good health (not recorded which). In DNA form, the CDR3 reads TGTGCCAGCAGTTTAGGGGAGGACACTGAAGCTTTCTTT. It specifies CASSLGEDTEAFF.